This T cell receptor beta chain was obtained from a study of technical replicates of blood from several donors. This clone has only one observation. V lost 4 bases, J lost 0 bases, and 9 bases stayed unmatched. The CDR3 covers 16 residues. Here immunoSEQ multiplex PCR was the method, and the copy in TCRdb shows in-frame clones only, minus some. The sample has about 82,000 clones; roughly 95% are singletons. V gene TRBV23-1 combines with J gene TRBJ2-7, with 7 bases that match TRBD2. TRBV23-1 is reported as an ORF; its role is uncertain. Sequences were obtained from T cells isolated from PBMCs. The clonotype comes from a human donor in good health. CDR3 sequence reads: CASSLDTAGNSYEQYF. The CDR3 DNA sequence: TGCGCCAGCAGTCTAGACACAGCGGGAAACTCCTACGAGCAGTACTTC.